The 5 T cell receptor beta chains reported below all come from one sample, sequenced in a study of OX40 agonist ivuxolimab in advanced cancers. Sequencing used immunoSEQ multiplex PCR; TCRdb keeps in-frame clones, though not all of them. The data contain approximately 57,000 clones, approximately 88% of them singletons. This specimen was CD4+ or CD8+ T cells sorted from blood, taken in a trial of the OX40 agonist ivuxolimab. The receptors stem from an adult with an advanced solid tumor such as melanoma, head and neck, liver or kidney cancer.

The V call is TRBV7-2, the J call TRBJ2-1, with TRBD1 identical over 7 bases. The CDR3 length is 13 residues. The J segment lost 9 bases and the V segment lost 5 bases, leaving 7 bases of the junction unmatched. Germline V CDR1 and CDR2: SGHTA, FQGNSA. DNA of the CDR3: TGTGCCAGCAGCCCAGGAAGGGGGCTTGAGCAGTTCTTC. Residues: CASSPGRGLEQFF.

The chain is built from TRBV7-2 and TRBJ2-7; a possible D gene is TRBD1 (5 bases). This CDR3 is 12 amino acids long. Germline CDR1 SGHTA, CDR2 FQGNSA. The ends were cut back, 2 bases at V and 11 bases at J, with 13 bases in the middle. The CDR3 DNA reads as TGTGCCAGCAGCTTATCATTGACAGCAGAGTACTTC. Translation gives CASSLSLTAEYF.

This clone occurred a few times. The chain is built from TRBV6-1 and TRBJ1-1, with D possibly TRBD1 on 6 matching bases. The CDR3 covers 14 residues. V was pared by 5 bases and J by 4 bases, with 14 bases between. Germline CDR1 and CDR2: MNHNS and SASEGT. The CDR3 loop is CASSWAGGGTEAFF. DNA for the CDR3: TGTGCCAGCAGTTGGGCCGGAGGGGGCACTGAAGCTTTCTTT.

The chain joins TRBV7-6 to TRBJ2-5; D gene ambiguous. Germline V gene lookup returns CDR1 SGHVS and CDR2 FNYEAQ. Trimming took off 5 bases at V and 0 bases at J, with 7 bases between the two ends. The CDR3 is made up of 13 amino acids. In DNA, the CDR3 is TGTGCCAGCAGCCAATCGAACCAAGAGACCCAGTACTTC. This translates into CASSQSNQETQYF.

The V gene is TRBV7-3, the J gene TRBJ1-1; D is undetermined. The germline V and J ends were trimmed by 3 bases and 0 bases, with 5 bases remaining between them. Germline loops: CDR1 SGHTA, CDR2 FQGTGA. This CDR3 spans 13 amino acids. Here the CDR3 reads CASSFTVNTEAFF. CDR3 nucleotide sequence: TGTGCCAGCAGCTTCACAGTGAACACTGAAGCTTTCTTT.